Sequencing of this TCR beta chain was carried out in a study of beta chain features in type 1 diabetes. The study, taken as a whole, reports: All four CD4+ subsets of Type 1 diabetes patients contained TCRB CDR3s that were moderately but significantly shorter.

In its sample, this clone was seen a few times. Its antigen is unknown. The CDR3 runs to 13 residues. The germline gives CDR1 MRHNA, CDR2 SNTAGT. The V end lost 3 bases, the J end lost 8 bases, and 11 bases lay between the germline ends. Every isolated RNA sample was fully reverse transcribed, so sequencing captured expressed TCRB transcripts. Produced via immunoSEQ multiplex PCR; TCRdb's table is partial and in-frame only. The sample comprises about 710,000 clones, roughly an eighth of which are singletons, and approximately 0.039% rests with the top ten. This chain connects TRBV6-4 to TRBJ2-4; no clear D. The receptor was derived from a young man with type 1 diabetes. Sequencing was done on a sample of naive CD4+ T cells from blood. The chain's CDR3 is CASSDRFGDIQYF. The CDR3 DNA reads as TGTGCCAGCAGTGATCGTTTTGGGGACATTCAGTACTTC.